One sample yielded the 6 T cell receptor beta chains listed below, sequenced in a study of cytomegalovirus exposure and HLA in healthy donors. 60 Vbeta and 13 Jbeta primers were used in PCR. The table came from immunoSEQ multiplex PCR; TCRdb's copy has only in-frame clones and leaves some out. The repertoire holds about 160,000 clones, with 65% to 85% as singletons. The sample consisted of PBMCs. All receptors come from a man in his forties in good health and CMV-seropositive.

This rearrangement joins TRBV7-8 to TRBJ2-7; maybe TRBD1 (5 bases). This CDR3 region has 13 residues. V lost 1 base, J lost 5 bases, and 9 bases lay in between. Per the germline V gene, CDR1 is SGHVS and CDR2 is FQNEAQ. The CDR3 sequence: CASSLVRVDEQYF. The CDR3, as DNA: TGTGCCAGCAGCTTAGTCAGGGTGGACGAGCAGTACTTC.

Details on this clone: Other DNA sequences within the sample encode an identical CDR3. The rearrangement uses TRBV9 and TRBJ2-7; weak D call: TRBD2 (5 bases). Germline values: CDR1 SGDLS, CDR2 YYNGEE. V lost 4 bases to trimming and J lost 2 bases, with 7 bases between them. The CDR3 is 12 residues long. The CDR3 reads CASSPGTYEQYF. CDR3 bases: TGTGCCAGCAGCCCCGGGACCTACGAGCAGTACTTC.

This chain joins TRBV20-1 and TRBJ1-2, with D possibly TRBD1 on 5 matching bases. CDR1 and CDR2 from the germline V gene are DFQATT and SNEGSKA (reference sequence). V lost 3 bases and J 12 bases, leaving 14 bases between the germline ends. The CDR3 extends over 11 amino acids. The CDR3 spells CSASDDSAHTF. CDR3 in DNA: TGCAGTGCTAGCGACGACAGCGCCCACACCTTC.

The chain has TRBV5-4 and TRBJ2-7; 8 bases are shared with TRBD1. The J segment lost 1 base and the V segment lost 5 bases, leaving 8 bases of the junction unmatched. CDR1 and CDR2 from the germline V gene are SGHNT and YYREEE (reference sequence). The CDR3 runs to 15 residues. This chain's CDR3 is CASSSPDRGSYEQYF. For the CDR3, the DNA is TGTGCCAGCAGTTCCCCTGACAGGGGATCCTACGAGCAGTACTTC. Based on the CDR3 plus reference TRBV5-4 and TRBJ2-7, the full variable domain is ETGVTQSPTHLIKTRGQQVTLRCSSQSGHNTVSWYQQALGQGPQFIFQYYREEENGRGNFPPRFSGLQFPNYSSELNVNALELDDSALYLCASSSPDRGSYEQYFGPGTRLTVT.

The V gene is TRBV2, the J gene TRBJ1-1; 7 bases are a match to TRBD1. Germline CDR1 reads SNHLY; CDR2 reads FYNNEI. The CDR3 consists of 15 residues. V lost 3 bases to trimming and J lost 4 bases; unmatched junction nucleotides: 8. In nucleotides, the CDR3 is TGTGCCAGCAGTGATAACGGACAGGCGGGCACTGAAGCTTTCTTT. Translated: CASSDNGQAGTEAFF. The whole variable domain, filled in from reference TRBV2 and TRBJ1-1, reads EPEVTQTPSHQVTQMGQEVILRCVPISNHLYFYWYRQILGQKVEFLVSFYNNEISEKSEIFDDQFSVERPDGSNFTLKIRSTKLEDSAMYFCASSDNGQAGTEAFFGQGTRLTVV.

CDR3 coding DNA: TGTGCCAGCAGTGAAGGGGGGGGAGGGGAGACCCAGTACTTC. It codes for CASSEGGGGETQYF. The chain combines TRBV2 with TRBJ2-5, with TRBD2 matching over 7 bases. The germline V gene encodes CDR1 SNHLY and CDR2 FYNNEI. Trimming removed 1 base from V and 5 bases from J; junction bases left unmatched: 4. CDR3 length equals 14 residues.